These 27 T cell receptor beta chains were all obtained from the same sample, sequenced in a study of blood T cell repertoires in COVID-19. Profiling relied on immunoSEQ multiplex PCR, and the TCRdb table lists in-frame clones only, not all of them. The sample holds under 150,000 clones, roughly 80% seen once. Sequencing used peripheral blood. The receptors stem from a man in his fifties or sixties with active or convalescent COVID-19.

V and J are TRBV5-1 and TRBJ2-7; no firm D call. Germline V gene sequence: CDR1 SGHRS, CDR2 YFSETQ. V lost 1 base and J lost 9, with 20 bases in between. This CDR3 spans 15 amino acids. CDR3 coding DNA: TGCGCCAGCAGCTTGCAAGTGGGCCAAGAGTTGGGGCAGTACTTC. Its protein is CASSLQVGQELGQYF.

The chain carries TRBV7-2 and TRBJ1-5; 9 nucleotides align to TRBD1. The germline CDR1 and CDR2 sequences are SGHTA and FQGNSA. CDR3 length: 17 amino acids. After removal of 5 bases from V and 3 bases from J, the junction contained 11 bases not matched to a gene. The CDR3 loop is CASSPRGTGRVNQPQHF. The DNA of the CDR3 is TGTGCCAGCAGCCCGAGGGGGACAGGGAGGGTCAATCAGCCCCAGCATTTT.

DNA for the CDR3: TGTGCCAGCAGTCCCTCTAGCGCCCCTAGCACAGATACGCAGTATTTT. Encoded protein: CASSPSSAPSTDTQYF. The chain carries TRBV27 and TRBJ2-3, with D perhaps matching TRBD2 (6 bases). This CDR3 spans 16 amino acids. CDR1 and CDR2 from the germline V gene are MNHEY and SMNVEV (reference sequence). Deletions cut 5 bases from V and 0 bases from J, with 15 bases between.

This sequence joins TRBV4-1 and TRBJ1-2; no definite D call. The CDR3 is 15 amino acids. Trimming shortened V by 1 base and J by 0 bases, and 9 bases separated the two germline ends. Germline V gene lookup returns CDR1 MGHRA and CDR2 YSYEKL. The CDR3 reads CASSQAAGTNYGYTF. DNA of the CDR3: TGCGCCAGCAGCCAAGCAGCCGGGACTAACTATGGCTACACCTTC.

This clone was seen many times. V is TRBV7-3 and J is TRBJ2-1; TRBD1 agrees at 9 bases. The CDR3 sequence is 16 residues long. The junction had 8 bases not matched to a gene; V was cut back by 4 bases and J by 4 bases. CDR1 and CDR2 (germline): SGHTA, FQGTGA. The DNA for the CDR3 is TGTGCCAGCAGCTCCTATTTGACAGGGGGGTACAATGAGCAGTTCTTC. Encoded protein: CASSSYLTGGYNEQFF. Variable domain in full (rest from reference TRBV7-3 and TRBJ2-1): GAGVSQTPSNKVTEKGKYVELRCDPISGHTALYWYRQSLGQGPEFLIYFQGTGAADDSGLPNDRFFAVRPEGSVSTLKIQRTERGDSAVYLCASSSYLTGGYNEQFFGPGTRLTVL.

The CDR3 reads CASSFRTRPTDTQYF. CDR3 DNA sequence: TGTGCCAGCAGCTTTCGGACTCGTCCGACAGATACGCAGTATTTT. The chain employs TRBV7-3 and TRBJ2-3; D is possibly TRBD2 (5 bases). The CDR3 is made up of 15 amino acids. Germline CDR1 is SGHTA and CDR2 is FQGTGA. The V end lost 3 bases, the J end lost 3 bases, and 13 bases lay between the germline ends.

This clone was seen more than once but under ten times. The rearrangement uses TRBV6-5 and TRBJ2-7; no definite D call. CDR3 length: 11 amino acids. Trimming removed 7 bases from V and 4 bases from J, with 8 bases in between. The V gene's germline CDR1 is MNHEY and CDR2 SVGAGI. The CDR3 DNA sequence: TGTGCCAGCAACAACTATTACGAGCAGTACTTC. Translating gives CASNNYYEQYF.

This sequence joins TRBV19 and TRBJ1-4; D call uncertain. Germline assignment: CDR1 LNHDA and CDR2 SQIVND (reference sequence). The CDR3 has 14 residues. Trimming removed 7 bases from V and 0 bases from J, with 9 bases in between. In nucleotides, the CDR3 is TGTGCCAGTAATCGGTTAGCAACTAATGAAAAACTGTTTTTT. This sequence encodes CASNRLATNEKLFF.

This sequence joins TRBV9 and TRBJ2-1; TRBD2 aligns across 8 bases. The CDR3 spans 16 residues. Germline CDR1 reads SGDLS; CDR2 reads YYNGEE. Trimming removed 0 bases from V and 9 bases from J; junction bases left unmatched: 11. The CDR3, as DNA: TGTGCCAGCAGCGTAGGAGGTAGCGGGAACTGGGGTGAGCAGTTCTTC. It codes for CASSVGGSGNWGEQFF.

Here the CDR3 reads CSVKRQGQGEKLFF. The CDR3 nucleotides read TGCAGCGTTAAACGGCAGGGACAAGGTGAAAAACTGTTTTTT. The chain recombines TRBV29-1 with TRBJ1-4; TRBD1 might be the D (6 bases). Trimming left V 5 bases short and J 7 bases short, with 17 bases between. CDR1 is SQVTM and CDR2 is ANQGSEA in the germline V gene. CDR3 length: 14 residues.

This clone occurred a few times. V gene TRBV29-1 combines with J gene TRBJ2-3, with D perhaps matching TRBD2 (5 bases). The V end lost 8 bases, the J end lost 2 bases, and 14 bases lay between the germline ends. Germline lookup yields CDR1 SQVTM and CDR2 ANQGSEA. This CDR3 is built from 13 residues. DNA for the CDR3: TGCAGCCCCGCGGGCCTGGACACAGATACGCAGTATTTT. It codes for CSPAGLDTDTQYF.

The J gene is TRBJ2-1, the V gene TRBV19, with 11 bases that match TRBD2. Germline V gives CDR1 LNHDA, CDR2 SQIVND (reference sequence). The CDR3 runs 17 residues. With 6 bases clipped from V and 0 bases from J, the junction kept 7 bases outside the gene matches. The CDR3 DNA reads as TGTGCCAGTAGCACTAGCGGGAGACCCCGCTCCTACAATGAGCAGTTCTTC. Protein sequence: CASSTSGRPRSYNEQFF.

DNA for the CDR3: TGTGCCAGCAGCCTTTTACAGGGAAACACCATATATTTT. It is translated as CASSLLQGNTIYF. This chain connects TRBV7-2 to TRBJ1-3; D is undetermined. Per the germline V gene, CDR1 is SGHTA and CDR2 is FQGNSA. The CDR3 is 13 residues long. The V gene lost 5 bases and the J gene lost 4 bases, with 9 bases spanning the gap.

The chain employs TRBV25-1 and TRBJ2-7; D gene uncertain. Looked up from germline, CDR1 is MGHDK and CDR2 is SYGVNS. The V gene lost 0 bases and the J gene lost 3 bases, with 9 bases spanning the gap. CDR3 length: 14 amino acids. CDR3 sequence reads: CASSEYPNSYEQYF. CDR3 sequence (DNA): TGTGCCAGCAGTGAATACCCTAACAGCTACGAGCAGTACTTC.

CDR3 DNA: TGTGCCAGCAGTTACTCCACAGGGGGTGGGCACTATGGCTACACCTTC. It yields the protein CASSYSTGGGHYGYTF. The chain carries TRBV6-5 and TRBJ1-2; TRBD1 agrees at 8 bases. Germline CDR1 reads MNHEY; CDR2 reads SVGAGI. The CDR3 extends over 16 amino acids. Unmatched junction bases numbered 6, after V lost 0 bases and J lost 3 bases.

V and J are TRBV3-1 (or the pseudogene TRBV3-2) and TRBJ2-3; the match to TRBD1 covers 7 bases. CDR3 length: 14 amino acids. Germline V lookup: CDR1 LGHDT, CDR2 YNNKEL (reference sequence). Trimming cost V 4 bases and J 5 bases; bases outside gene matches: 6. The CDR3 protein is CASSPRTGEDTQYF. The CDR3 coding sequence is TGTGCCAGCAGCCCGCGGACAGGAGAAGATACGCAGTATTTT.

The CDR3 DNA is TGTGCCAGCAGCCCGCGGACAGCGAACACCGGGGAGCTGTTTTTT. It specifies CASSPRTANTGELFF. V usage is TRBV7-8 and J usage is TRBJ2-2, with D perhaps matching TRBD1 (6 bases). This CDR3 contains 15 residues. Germline CDR1 and CDR2: SGHVS and FQNEAQ. The germline V and J ends were trimmed by 5 bases and 0 bases, with 10 bases remaining between them.

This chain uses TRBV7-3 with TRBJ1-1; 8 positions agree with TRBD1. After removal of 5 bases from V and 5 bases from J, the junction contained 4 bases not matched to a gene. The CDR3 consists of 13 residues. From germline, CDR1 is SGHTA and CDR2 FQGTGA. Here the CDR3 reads CASSPTGVTEAFF. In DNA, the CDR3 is TGTGCCAGCAGCCCGACAGGGGTAACTGAAGCTTTCTTT.

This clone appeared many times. The DNA for the CDR3 is TGTGCCAGCAGTGTGGGACTAGCATCCACCGGGGAGCTGTTTTTT. As protein: CASSVGLASTGELFF. The rearrangement joins TRBV2 to TRBJ2-2, with TRBD2 matching 9 bases. The CDR3 is made up of 15 amino acids. J lost 4 bases, V lost 4 bases, and 4 bases had no gene match. Per germline, CDR1 SNHLY and CDR2 FYNNEI.

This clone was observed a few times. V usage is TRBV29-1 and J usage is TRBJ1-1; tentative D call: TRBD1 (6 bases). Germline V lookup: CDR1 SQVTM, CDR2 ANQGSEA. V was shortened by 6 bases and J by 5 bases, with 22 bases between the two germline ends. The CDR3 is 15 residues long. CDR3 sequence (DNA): TGCAGCGTGGCCCTAAGACAGGATCCGGGGACTGAAGCTTTCTTT. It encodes CSVALRQDPGTEAFF.

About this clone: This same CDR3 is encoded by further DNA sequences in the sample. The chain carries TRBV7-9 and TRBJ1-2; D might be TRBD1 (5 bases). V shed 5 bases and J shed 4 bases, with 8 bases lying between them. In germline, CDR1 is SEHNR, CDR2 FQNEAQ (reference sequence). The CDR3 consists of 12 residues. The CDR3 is CASSPDSYGYTF. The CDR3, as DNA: TGTGCCAGCAGCCCAGACAGCTATGGCTACACCTTC.

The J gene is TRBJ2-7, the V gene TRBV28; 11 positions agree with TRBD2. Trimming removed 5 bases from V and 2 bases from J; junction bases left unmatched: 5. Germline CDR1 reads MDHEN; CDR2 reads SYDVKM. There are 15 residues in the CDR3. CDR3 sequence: CASSRGLAAAYEQYF. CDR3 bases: TGTGCCAGCAGTCGGGGACTAGCGGCAGCCTACGAGCAGTACTTC.

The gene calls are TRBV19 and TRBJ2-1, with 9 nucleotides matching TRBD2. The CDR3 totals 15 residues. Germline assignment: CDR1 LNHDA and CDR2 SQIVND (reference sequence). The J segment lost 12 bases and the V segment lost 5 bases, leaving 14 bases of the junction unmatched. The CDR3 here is CASSRGDPGLAGQFF. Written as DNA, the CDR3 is TGTGCCAGTAGTCGGGGGGACCCGGGACTAGCCGGGCAGTTCTTC.

CDR3: CASSFIGGQGAGAKNIQYF. In nucleotides, the CDR3 is TGTGCCAGCAGCTTCATAGGCGGACAGGGGGCTGGGGCCAAAAACATTCAGTACTTC. The chain combines TRBV5-8 with TRBJ2-4; 11 bases align to TRBD1. Germline V lookup: CDR1 SGHTS, CDR2 YDEGEE. The J segment lost 1 base and the V segment lost 2 bases, leaving 11 bases of the junction unmatched. The CDR3 is 19 amino acids.

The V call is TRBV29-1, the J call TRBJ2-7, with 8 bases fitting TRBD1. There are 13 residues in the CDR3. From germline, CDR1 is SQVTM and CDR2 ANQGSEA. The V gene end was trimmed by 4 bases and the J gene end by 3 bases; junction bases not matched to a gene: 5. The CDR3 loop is CSVVLTGGYEQYF. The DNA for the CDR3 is TGCAGCGTTGTTTTAACAGGGGGCTACGAGCAGTACTTC.

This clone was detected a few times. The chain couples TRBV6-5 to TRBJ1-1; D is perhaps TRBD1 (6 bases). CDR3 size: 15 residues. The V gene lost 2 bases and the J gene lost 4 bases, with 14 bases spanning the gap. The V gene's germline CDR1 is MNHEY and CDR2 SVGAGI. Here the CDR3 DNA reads TGTGCCAGCAGTTACGGGGGCTTCAGGCCCACTGAAGCTTTCTTT. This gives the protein CASSYGGFRPTEAFF.

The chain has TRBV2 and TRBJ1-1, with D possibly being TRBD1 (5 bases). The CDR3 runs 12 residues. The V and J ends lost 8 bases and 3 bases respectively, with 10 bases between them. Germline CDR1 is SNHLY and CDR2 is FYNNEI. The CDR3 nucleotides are TGTGCCAGCCACAGGATCTACACTGAAGCTTTCTTT. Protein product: CASHRIYTEAFF.